A single sample is the source of the 16 T cell receptor beta chains below, sequenced in a study of T cell changes during pregnancy in multiple sclerosis. Sequencing was performed with immunoSEQ multiplex PCR; in TCRdb, only in-frame clones are kept and a portion is missing. Altogether around 30,000 clones are present, nearly 90% being singletons, with the ten largest covering 0.6% to 0.85%. The input for sequencing was CD4+ T cells from peripheral blood mononuclear cells, taken in the second trimester of pregnancy. The source is a female donor with multiple sclerosis, enrolled in a pregnancy study.

The V call is TRBV5-1, the J call TRBJ1-1; 9 bases fit TRBD1. The CDR3 contains 15 residues. Germline lookup yields CDR1 SGHRS and CDR2 YFSETQ. V was clipped by 5 bases and J by 10 bases; unmatched bases: 15. CDR3 sequence reads: CASSHTPGTGIGAFF. The CDR3 region has the DNA TGCGCCAGCAGTCATACCCCCGGGACAGGGATTGGAGCTTTCTTT.

The V gene is TRBV18, the J gene TRBJ1-5, with a tentative D call TRBD1 (6 bases). V lost 2 bases and J lost 8, with 13 bases in between. Germline V lookup: CDR1 KGHSH, CDR2 LQKENI. The CDR3 covers 14 residues. The CDR3 nucleotides are TGTGCCAGCTCACCATCGGGGGGCCATGAGCCCCAGCATTTT. Translation gives CASSPSGGHEPQHF.

The chain joins TRBV2 to TRBJ2-1; maybe TRBD2 (7 bases). The CDR3 has 13 residues. V lost 7 bases and J 7 bases, leaving 14 bases between the germline ends. Per germline, CDR1 SNHLY and CDR2 FYNNEI. The CDR3 loop reads CASIGGVRNEQFF. In nucleotides, the CDR3 is TGTGCCAGCATAGGGGGGGTGAGGAATGAGCAGTTCTTC.

This chain connects TRBV4-2 to TRBJ2-2; 8 bases fit TRBD1. Germline CDR1 LGHNA, CDR2 YNFKEQ. This CDR3 has 15 amino acids. With 1 base clipped from V and 7 bases from J, the junction kept 5 bases outside the gene matches. The CDR3 spells CASSQADRDDGELFF. Written as DNA, the CDR3 is TGTGCCAGCAGCCAAGCGGACAGGGATGACGGGGAGCTGTTTTTT.

This clone showed up just a few times. The chain recombines TRBV7-2 with TRBJ1-1; D might be TRBD1 (5 bases). V was pared by 2 bases and J by 1 base, with 11 bases between. The CDR3 totals 15 residues. Germline V gene data show CDR1 as SGHTA and CDR2 as FQGNSA. In nucleotides, the CDR3 is TGTGCCAGCAGCTTACTGGGCCAGGGGAACACTGAAGCTTTCTTT. It codes for CASSLLGQGNTEAFF.

V is TRBV5-1 and J is TRBJ1-4, with a tentative D call TRBD1 (6 bases). Germline V CDR1 and CDR2: SGHRS, YFSETQ. The CDR3 loop spans 14 amino acids. The V gene lost 4 bases and the J gene lost 6 bases, with 13 bases spanning the gap. The CDR3 bases are TGCGCCAGCAGCCACAACAGGGACCATGAAAAACTGTTTTTT. This gives the protein CASSHNRDHEKLFF.

V is TRBV2 and J is TRBJ1-5; no clear D. CDR3 length equals 13 residues. V lost 4 bases to trimming and J lost 3 bases, with 7 bases between them. Germline V gene lookup returns CDR1 SNHLY and CDR2 FYNNEI. The CDR3 region is CASSGDTNQPQHF. For the CDR3, the DNA is TGTGCCAGCAGTGGAGACACCAATCAGCCCCAGCATTTT.

This clone has just one count. V usage is TRBV30 and J usage is TRBJ2-2; tentative D call: TRBD1 (6 bases). V was trimmed by 2 bases and J by 6 bases, leaving 10 bases between them. The CDR3 has 13 amino acids. Germline CDR1 is GTSNPN and CDR2 is SVGIG (reference sequence). For the CDR3, the DNA is TGTGCCTGGAGTAAACAGGGCGCCGGGGAGCTGTTTTTT. Protein product: CAWSKQGAGELFF.

This chain uses TRBV19 with TRBJ1-1, with a tentative D call TRBD1 (5 bases). The ends were cut back, 2 bases at V and 9 bases at J, with 13 bases in the middle. CDR1 LNHDA and CDR2 SQIVND come from the germline V gene (reference sequence). The CDR3 runs to 13 residues. This chain's CDR3 is CASSIRTPAQAFF. The CDR3 nucleotides are TGTGCCAGTAGTATAAGGACACCTGCCCAAGCTTTCTTT.

V and J are TRBV5-1 and TRBJ1-5; possibly TRBD1 for D (6 bases). The CDR3 covers 13 residues. Germline lookup yields CDR1 SGHRS and CDR2 YFSETQ. The germline V and J ends were trimmed by 4 bases and 2 bases, with 7 bases remaining between them. The CDR3, as DNA: TGCGCCAGCAGCCGGACAGGCAATCAGCCCCAGCATTTT. It specifies CASSRTGNQPQHF.

The V call is TRBV19, the J call TRBJ1-1; D remains unclear. CDR3 length: 14 residues. V lost 5 bases and J 2 bases, leaving 12 bases between the germline ends. CDR1 is LNHDA and CDR2 is SQIVND in the germline V gene (reference sequence). CDR3 sequence (DNA): TGTGCCAGTAGTCGGGATGGGGTTAACACTGAAGCTTTCTTT. Protein sequence: CASSRDGVNTEAFF.

The chain uses TRBV7-2 and TRBJ1-5; 7 positions match TRBD1. V gave up 5 bases and J gave up 9 bases; unmatched junction bases: 4. CDR1 and CDR2 from the germline V gene are SGHTA and FQGNSA. The CDR3 consists of 12 residues. The CDR3: CASSINRGPQHF. The CDR3 region has the DNA TGTGCCAGCAGCATCAACAGGGGGCCCCAGCATTTT.

The genes are TRBV10-3 and TRBJ1-6; 10 bases agree with TRBD1. V was clipped by 6 bases and J by 13 bases; unmatched bases: 9. This CDR3 is 14 amino acids long. Germline V gives CDR1 ENHRY, CDR2 SYGVKD. The CDR3 DNA is TGTGCCATCAGCCGGGACAGGGGAGAAGGGCCCCTCCACTTT. Protein sequence: CAISRDRGEGPLHF.

The chain links TRBV5-1 to TRBJ1-1, with D possibly being TRBD1 (6 bases). V was cut by 6 bases and J by 0 bases, with 24 bases left in between. The CDR3 runs to 18 residues. From germline, CDR1 is SGHRS and CDR2 YFSETQ. CDR3 in amino acids: CASMALGAGDRMNTEAFF. In nucleotides, the CDR3 is TGCGCCAGCATGGCCCTCGGGGCAGGGGACCGAATGAACACTGAAGCTTTCTTT.

The V and J genes are TRBV29-1 and TRBJ2-5; D gene uncertain. This CDR3 comprises 14 residues. The germline CDR1 and CDR2 sequences are SQVTM and ANQGSEA. Trimming stripped 0 bases from V and 4 bases from J, with 12 bases between. The CDR3 protein is CSVEEAAGAETQYF. The CDR3, as DNA: TGCAGCGTTGAAGAGGCGGCCGGCGCAGAGACCCAGTACTTC. Complete variable domain (other parts from reference TRBV29-1 and TRBJ2-5): SAVISQKPSRDICQRGTSLTIQCQVDSQVTMMFWYRQQPGQSLTLIATANQGSEATYESGFVIDKFPISRPNLTFSTLTVSNMSPEDSSIYLCSVEEAAGAETQYFGPGTRLLVL.

This sequence joins TRBV2 and TRBJ2-2; 9 bases match TRBD2. This CDR3 spans 16 amino acids. Germline assignment: CDR1 SNHLY and CDR2 FYNNEI. V lost 6 bases, J lost 4 bases, and 9 bases stayed unmatched. CDR3 DNA: TGTGCCAGCAGGATCGAAGCGGGGGGAAGCACCGGGGAGCTGTTTTTT. This encodes CASRIEAGGSTGELFF. The full variable domain, in which reference TRBV2 and TRBJ2-2 provide the parts outside the CDR3, is EPEVTQTPSHQVTQMGQEVILRCVPISNHLYFYWYRQILGQKVEFLVSFYNNEISEKSEIFDDQFSVERPDGSNFTLKIRSTKLEDSAMYFCASRIEAGGSTGELFFGEGSRLTVL.